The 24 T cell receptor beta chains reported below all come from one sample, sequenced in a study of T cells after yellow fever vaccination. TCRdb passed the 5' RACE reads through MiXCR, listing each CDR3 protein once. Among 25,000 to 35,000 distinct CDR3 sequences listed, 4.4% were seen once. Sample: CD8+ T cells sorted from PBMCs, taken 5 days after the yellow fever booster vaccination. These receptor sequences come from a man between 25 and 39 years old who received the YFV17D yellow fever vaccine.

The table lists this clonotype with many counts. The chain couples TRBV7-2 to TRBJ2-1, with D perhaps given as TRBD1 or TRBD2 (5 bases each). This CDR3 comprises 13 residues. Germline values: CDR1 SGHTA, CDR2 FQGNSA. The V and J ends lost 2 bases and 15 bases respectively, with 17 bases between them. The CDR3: CASSLKPLGELFF. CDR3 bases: TGTGCCAGCAGCTTAAAACCCTTGGGGGAACTGTTCTTC.

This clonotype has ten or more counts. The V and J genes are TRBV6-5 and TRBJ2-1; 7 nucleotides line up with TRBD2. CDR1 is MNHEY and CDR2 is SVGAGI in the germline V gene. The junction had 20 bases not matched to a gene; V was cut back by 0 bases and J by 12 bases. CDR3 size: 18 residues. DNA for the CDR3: TGTGCCAGCAGTTACTCGAACCCCACCGGCGGGAGTGGGTTTCGGCAGTTCTTC. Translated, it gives CASSYSNPTGGSGFRQFF.

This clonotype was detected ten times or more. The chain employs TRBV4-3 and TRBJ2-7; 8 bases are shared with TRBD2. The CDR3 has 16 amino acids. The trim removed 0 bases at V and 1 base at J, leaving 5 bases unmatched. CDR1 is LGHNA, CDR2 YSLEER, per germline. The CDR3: CASSQDKAGGSYEQYF. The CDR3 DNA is TGCGCCAGCAGCCAAGATAAGGCGGGAGGATCCTACGAGCAGTACTTC.

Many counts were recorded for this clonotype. The CDR3 DNA reads TGTGCCAGCAGTTTAACCGGGACAGGTCACACTGAAGCTTTCTTT. It translates to CASSLTGTGHTEAFF. V gene TRBV27 combines with J gene TRBJ1-1; 8 positions agree with TRBD1. The CDR3 is 15 residues long. Germline CDR1 and CDR2: MNHEY and SMNVEV (reference sequence). Trimming removed 2 bases from V and 3 bases from J; junction bases left unmatched: 5.

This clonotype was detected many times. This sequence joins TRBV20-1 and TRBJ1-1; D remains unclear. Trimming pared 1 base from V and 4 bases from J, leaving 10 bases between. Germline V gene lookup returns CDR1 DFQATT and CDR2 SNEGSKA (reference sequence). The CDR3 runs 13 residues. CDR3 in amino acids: CSARGGLGTEAFF. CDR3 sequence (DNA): TGCAGTGCTAGAGGCGGCTTGGGCACTGAAGCTTTCTTT.

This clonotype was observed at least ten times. CDR3 nucleotides: TGTGCCACCAGCAGGGACCGAAGCTCCTACAATGAGCAGTTCTTC. This gives the protein CATSRDRSSYNEQFF. The J gene is TRBJ2-1, the V gene TRBV15; D is ambiguous. Germline values: CDR1 LNHNV, CDR2 YYDKDF (reference sequence). Trimming removed 3 bases at V and 0 bases at J, with 9 bases between. The CDR3 consists of 15 residues.

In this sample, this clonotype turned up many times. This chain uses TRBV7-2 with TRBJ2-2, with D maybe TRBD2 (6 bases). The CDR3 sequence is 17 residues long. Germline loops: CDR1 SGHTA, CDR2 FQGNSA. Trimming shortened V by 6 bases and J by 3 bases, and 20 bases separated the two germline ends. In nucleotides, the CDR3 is TGTGCCAGCAGACTCCCGAGGATTAGCGGATACACCGGGGAGCTGTTTTTT. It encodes CASRLPRISGYTGELFF.

This CDR3 reads CAFSSGTSGVWTGELFF. DNA of the CDR3: TGTGCCTTCAGTTCAGGGACTAGCGGCGTCTGGACCGGGGAGCTGTTTTTT. The chain carries TRBV2 and TRBJ2-2, with 11 bases lining up with TRBD2. This CDR3 is 17 amino acids long. J lost 5 bases, V lost 11 bases, and 16 bases had no gene match. CDR1 is SNHLY, CDR2 FYNNEI, per germline.

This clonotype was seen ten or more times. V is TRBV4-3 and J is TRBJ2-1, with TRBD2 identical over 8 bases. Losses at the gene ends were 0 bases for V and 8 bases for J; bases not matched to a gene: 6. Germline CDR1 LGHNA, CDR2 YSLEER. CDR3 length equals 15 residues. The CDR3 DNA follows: TGCGCCAGCAGCCAAGATCGGATAGCGGGATATGAGCAGTTCTTC. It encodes CASSQDRIAGYEQFF.

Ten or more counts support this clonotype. CDR3 DNA: TGTGCCAGCAGTCCCGCAGTGAACAATGAGCAGTTCTTC. Translation: CASSPAVNNEQFF. This rearrangement joins TRBV6-6 to TRBJ2-1, with unresolved D. This CDR3 has 13 residues. Germline loops: CDR1 MNHNY, CDR2 SVGAGI (reference sequence). Trimming removed 5 bases from V and 5 bases from J, with 10 bases in between.

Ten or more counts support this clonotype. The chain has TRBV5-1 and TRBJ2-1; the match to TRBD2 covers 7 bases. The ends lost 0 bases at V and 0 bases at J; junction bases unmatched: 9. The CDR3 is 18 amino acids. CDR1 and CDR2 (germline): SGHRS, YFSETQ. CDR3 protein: CASSLAASGASSYNEQFF. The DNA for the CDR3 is TGCGCCAGCAGCTTGGCCGCCAGCGGGGCCAGCTCCTACAATGAGCAGTTCTTC.

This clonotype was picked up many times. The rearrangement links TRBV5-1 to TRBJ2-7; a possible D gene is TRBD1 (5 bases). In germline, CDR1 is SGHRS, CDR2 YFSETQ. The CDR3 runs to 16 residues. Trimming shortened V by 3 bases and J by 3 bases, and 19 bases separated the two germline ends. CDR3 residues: CASSSWGYRSDYEQYF. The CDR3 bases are TGCGCCAGCAGCTCTTGGGGCTATCGGTCCGACTACGAGCAGTACTTC.

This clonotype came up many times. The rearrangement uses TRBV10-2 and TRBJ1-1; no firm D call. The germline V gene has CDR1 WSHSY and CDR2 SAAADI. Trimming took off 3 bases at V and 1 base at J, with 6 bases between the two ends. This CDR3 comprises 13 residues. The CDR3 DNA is TGCGCCAGCAGTGATGGCACGAACACTGAAGCTTTCTTT. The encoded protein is CASSDGTNTEAFF.

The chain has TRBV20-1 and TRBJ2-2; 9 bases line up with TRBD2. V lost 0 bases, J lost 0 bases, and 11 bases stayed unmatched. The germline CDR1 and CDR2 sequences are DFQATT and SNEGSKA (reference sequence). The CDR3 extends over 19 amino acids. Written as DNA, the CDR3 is TGCAGTGCTAGAGATCCAAGTGGACTAGCGTTCTCGAACACCGGGGAGCTGTTTTTT. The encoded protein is CSARDPSGLAFSNTGELFF.

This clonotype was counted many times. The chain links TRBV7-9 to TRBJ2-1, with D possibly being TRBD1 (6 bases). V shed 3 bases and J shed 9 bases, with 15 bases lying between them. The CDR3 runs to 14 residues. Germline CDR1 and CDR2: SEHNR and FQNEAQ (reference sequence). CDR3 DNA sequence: TGTGCCAGCAGCTTTGCTGGGGGCCTTGGTGAGCAGTTCTTC. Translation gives CASSFAGGLGEQFF.

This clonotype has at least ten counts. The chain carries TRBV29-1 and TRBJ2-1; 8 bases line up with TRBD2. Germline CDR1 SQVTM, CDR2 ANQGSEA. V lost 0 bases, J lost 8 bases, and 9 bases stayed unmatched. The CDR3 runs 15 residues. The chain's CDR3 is CSVEDFTSGEDEQFF. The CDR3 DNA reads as TGCAGCGTTGAAGATTTCACTAGCGGAGAGGATGAGCAGTTCTTC.

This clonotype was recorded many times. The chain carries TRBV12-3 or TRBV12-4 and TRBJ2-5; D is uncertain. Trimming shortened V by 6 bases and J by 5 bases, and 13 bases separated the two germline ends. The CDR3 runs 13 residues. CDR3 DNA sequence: TGTGCCAGCAGGAATAACCCCCGGGAGACCCAGTACTTC. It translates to CASRNNPRETQYF.

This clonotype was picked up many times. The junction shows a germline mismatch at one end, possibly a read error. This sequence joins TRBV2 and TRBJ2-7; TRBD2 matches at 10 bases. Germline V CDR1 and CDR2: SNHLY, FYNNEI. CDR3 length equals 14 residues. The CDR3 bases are TGTGCCAGCAGCCCCCTAGCGGGAGTCAACGAGCAGTGCTTC. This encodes CASSPLAGVNEQCF.

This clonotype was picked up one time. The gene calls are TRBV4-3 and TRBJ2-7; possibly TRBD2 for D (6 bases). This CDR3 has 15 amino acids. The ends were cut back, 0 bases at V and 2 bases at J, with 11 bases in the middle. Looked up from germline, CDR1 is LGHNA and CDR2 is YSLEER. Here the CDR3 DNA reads TGCGCCAGCAGCCAAGAAGGGTCGGGGGCCTACGAGCAGTACTTC. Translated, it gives CASSQEGSGAYEQYF.

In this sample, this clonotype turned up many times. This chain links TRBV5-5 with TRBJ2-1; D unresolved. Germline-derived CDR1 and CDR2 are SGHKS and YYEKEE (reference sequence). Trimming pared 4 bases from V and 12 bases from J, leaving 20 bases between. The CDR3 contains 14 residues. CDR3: CASSDPAADPTQFF. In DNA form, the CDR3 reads TGTGCCAGCAGCGACCCCGCCGCCGACCCGACGCAGTTCTTC.

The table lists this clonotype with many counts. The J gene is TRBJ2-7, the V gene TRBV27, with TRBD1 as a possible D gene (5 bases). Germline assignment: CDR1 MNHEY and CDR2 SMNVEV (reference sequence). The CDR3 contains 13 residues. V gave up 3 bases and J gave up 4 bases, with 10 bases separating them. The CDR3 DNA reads TGTGCCAGCAGTTTTCAGGGTCCTTACGAGCAGTACTTC. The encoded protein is CASSFQGPYEQYF.

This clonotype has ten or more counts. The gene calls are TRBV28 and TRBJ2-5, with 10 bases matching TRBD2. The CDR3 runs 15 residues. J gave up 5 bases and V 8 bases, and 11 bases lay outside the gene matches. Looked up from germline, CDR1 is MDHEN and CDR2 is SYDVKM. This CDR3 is CASGDLAGVGETQYF. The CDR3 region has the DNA TGTGCCAGCGGGGATCTAGCGGGAGTGGGTGAGACCCAGTACTTC.

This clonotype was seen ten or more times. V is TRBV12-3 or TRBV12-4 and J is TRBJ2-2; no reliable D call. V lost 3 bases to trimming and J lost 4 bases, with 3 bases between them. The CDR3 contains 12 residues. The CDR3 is CASSFPTGELFF. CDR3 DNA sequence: TGTGCCAGCAGTTTTCCCACCGGGGAGCTGTTTTTT.

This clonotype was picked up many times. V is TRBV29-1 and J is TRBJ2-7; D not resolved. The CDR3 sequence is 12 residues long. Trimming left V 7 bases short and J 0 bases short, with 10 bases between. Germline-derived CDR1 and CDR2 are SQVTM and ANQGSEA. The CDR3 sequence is CSEDGLSYEQYF. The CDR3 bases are TGCAGCGAAGACGGGCTCTCCTACGAGCAGTACTTC.